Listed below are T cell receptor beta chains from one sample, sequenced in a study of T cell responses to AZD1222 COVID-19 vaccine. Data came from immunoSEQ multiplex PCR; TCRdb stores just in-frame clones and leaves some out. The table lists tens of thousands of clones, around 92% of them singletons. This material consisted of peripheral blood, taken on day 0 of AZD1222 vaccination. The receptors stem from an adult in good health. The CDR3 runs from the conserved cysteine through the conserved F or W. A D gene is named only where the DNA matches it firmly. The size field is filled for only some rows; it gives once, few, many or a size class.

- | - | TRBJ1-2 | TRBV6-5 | TGTGCCAGCAGAGCGGACAGCATCTATGGCTACACCTTC | CASRADSIYGYTF
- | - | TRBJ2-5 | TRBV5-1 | TGCGCCAGCAGCTTGGAAGAGACCCAGTACTTC | CASSLEETQYF
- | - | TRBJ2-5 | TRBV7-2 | TGTGCCAGCAGCTTAGGCAGGGCCCAAGAGACCCAGTACTTC | CASSLGRAQETQYF
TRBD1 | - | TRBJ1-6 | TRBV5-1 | TGCGCCAGCAGCTCCCGGACAGGGAATTCACCCCTCCACTTT | CASSSRTGNSPLHF
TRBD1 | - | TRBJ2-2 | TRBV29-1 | TGCAGCGGGCGGACAGGGCGGGATACCGGGGAGCTGTTTTTT | CSGRTGRDTGELFF
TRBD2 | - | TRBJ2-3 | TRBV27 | TGTGCCAGCAGTGCACTACTAGCGGGACTCGACGATACGCAGTATTTT | CASSALLAGLDDTQYF
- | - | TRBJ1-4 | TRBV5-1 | TGCGCCAGCAGCTTGGGCGGCAACTTAATTAGTGAAAAACTGTTTTTT | CASSLGGNLISEKLFF
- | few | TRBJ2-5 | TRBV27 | TGTGCCAGCAGTTTTAAGGAGACCCAGTACTTC | CASSFKETQYF
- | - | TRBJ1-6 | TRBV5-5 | TGTGCCAGCAGCTTCGTTCCGGTCTTCGGGTCGCCCCTCCACTTT | CASSFVPVFGSPLHF
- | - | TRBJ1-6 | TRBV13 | TGTGCCAGCAGCGCGGCCTTCCACTTT | CASSAAFHF
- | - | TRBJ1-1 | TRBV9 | TGTGCCAGCAGCCCACCTTCGGTGGGCACTGAAGCTTTCTTT | CASSPPSVGTEAFF
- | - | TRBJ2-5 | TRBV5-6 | TGTGCCAGCAGCCCGGTGGGGTCGGAGACCCAGTACTTC | CASSPVGSETQYF
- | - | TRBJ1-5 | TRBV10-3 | TGTGCCATCAGCGGGACGAATAATCAGCCCCAGCATTTT | CAISGTNNQPQHF
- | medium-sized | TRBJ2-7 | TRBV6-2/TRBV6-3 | TGTGCCAGCAGCCCTAGAAGTGGGGGGATTGACTACGAGCAGTACTTC | CASSPRSGGIDYEQYF
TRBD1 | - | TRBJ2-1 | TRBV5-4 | TGTGCCAGCAGCCTGACCGCTTCAGAGGGGGCCAATGAGCAGTTCTTC | CASSLTASEGANEQFF
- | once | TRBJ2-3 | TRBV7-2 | TGTGCCAGCAGCTTAGTAGGTGGATCTAGCACAGATACGCAGTATTTT | CASSLVGGSSTDTQYF
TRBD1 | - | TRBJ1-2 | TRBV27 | TGTGCCAGCAGTACCCGACAGGGGACCCATGGCTACACCTTC | CASSTRQGTHGYTF
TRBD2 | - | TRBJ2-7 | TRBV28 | TGTGCCAGCAGTTACGTAGCGGGGCCCTACGAGCAGTACTTC | CASSYVAGPYEQYF